The 22 T cell receptor beta chains below all came from one sample that was sequenced in a study of blood T cell repertoires in COVID-19. Only in-frame clones appear in the TCRdb table, and some are missing; sequencing was by immunoSEQ multiplex PCR. Of around 170,000 clones in the sample, about 74% were seen once. Sequenced sample: peripheral blood. The receptors come from a woman of 80 years or more with acute or convalescent COVID-19.

This clone was seen only once. This chain links TRBV30 with TRBJ1-2; D gene unclear. Trimming pared 3 bases from V and 6 bases from J, leaving 14 bases between. Germline CDR1 reads GTSNPN; CDR2 reads SVGIG (reference sequence). The CDR3 sequence is 13 residues long. The CDR3 bases are TGTGCCTGGAGCCCTTTTAACACCGATGGCTACACCTTC. The encoded protein is CAWSPFNTDGYTF.

The chain combines TRBV6-5 with TRBJ2-2, with a possible D match to TRBD1 (6 bases). With 6 bases removed from V and 4 bases from J, the gap between germline ends came to 12 bases. This CDR3 contains 14 residues. Germline-derived CDR1 and CDR2 are MNHEY and SVGAGI. CDR3 in DNA: TGTGCCAGCAGCCGTGACAGGACCACCGGGGAGCTGTTTTTT. Translated: CASSRDRTTGELFF.

The chain has TRBV14 and TRBJ2-7, with a tentative D call TRBD2 (5 bases). The CDR3 sequence is 13 residues long. The germline V gene has CDR1 SGHDN and CDR2 FVKESK. V was cut by 4 bases and J by 6 bases, with 13 bases left in between. The CDR3 loop is CASSRSLSGEQYF. In nucleotides, the CDR3 is TGTGCCAGCAGCCGATCTCTAAGCGGCGAGCAGTACTTC.

This chain connects TRBV30 to TRBJ2-4, with D maybe TRBD2 (6 bases). Per germline, CDR1 GTSNPN and CDR2 SVGIG (reference sequence). V was clipped by 2 bases and J by 0 bases, with 8 bases between them. CDR3 length: 14 residues. CDR3 in amino acids: CAWSLGLAKNIQYF. CDR3 DNA: TGTGCCTGGAGTTTGGGACTAGCCAAAAACATTCAGTACTTC.

The chain uses TRBV18 and TRBJ1-6; perhaps TRBD1 as D (5 bases). The CDR3 sequence is 14 residues long. Trimming stripped 2 bases from V and 5 bases from J, with 7 bases between. CDR1 is KGHSH, CDR2 LQKENI, per germline. The CDR3: CASSPAGDNSPLHF. The CDR3 DNA sequence: TGTGCCAGCTCACCAGCGGGGGATAATTCACCCCTCCACTTT.

The gene calls are TRBV28 and TRBJ2-3; no clear D. Trimming pared 3 bases from V and 2 bases from J, leaving 9 bases between. From germline, CDR1 is MDHEN and CDR2 SYDVKM. This CDR3 has 14 amino acids. As DNA, the CDR3 is TGTGCCAGCAGTTTTTCAACTAACACAGATACGCAGTATTTT. Translated: CASSFSTNTDTQYF.

This clone has just a few counts. J is TRBJ1-5 and V is TRBV21-1; the table names TRBD1, a call not compared with the DNA. TRBV21-1 is reported as a pseudogene. The CDR3 loop spans 14 amino acids. In nucleotides, the CDR3 is TGTGCCAGCAGCAACGGCAGGCCCAATCAGCCCCAGCATTTT. Residues: CASSNGRPNQPQHF.

The chain has TRBV28 and TRBJ1-4, with 8 bases aligning to TRBD1. Losses at the gene ends were 2 bases for V and 5 bases for J; bases not matched to a gene: 7. The CDR3 loop spans 16 amino acids. Per the germline V gene, CDR1 is MDHEN and CDR2 is SYDVKM. For the CDR3, the DNA is TGTGCCAGCAGTTTAGTGACAGGGGCCGGGAATGAAAAACTGTTTTTT. Its translation is CASSLVTGAGNEKLFF. The entire variable domain, with the rest obtained from reference TRBV28 and TRBJ1-4, is as follows: DVKVTQSSRYLVKRTGEKVFLECVQDMDHENMFWYRQDPGLGLRLIYFSYDVKMKEKGDIPEGYSVSREKKERFSLILESASTNQTSMYLCASSLVTGAGNEKLFFGSGTQLSVL.

This clone was seen a few times. The genes are TRBV24-1 and TRBJ2-2, with 10 nucleotides matching TRBD1. Germline V gene data show CDR1 as KGHDR and CDR2 as SFDVKD. V shed 3 bases and J 6 bases; nucleotides not matched to a gene: 6. CDR3 length equals 16 residues. The CDR3 DNA is TGTGCCACCAGTGATGATACCGGGACAGGGGCCGGGGAGCTGTTTTTT. Translating it yields CATSDDTGTGAGELFF.

This clone was recorded a few times. V and J are TRBV28 and TRBJ2-5, with 14 bases identical to TRBD2. This CDR3 contains 16 residues. Germline CDR1 MDHEN, CDR2 SYDVKM. Germline trimming cut 6 bases from V and 5 bases from J; bases unmatched to any gene: 8. The CDR3 sequence: CASRKGTSGSRETQYF. DNA of the CDR3: TGTGCCAGCAGAAAGGGGACTAGCGGGAGTAGGGAGACCCAGTACTTC.

The chain carries TRBV19 and TRBJ2-1; 8 bases align to TRBD2. Germline V gene sequence: CDR1 LNHDA, CDR2 SQIVND (reference sequence). This CDR3 region has 15 residues. V lost 5 bases and J lost 5; bases outside the gene matches: 8. CDR3 nucleotide sequence: TGTGCCAGTAGTTCTCCGGGACTAGGGCACAATGAGCAGTTCTTC. It encodes CASSSPGLGHNEQFF.

The chain is built from TRBV27 and TRBJ2-7; no clear D gene. CDR1 MNHEY and CDR2 SMNVEV come from the germline V gene (reference sequence). Deletions cut 5 bases from V and 3 bases from J, with 17 bases between. The CDR3 contains 15 residues. The CDR3 DNA sequence: TGTGCCAGCAGTCGGCCAGGCGTGGTTCACTACGAGCAGTACTTC. The encoded protein is CASSRPGVVHYEQYF.

This chain uses TRBV5-1 with TRBJ2-3; 7 bases line up with TRBD1. CDR3 length equals 16 residues. Trimming removed 2 bases from V and 0 bases from J; junction bases left unmatched: 6. The V gene's germline CDR1 is SGHRS and CDR2 YFSETQ. The CDR3 region is CASSFDRDSSTDTQYF. CDR3 nucleotides: TGCGCCAGCAGCTTTGACCGGGACAGTAGCACAGATACGCAGTATTTT. Supplemented by reference TRBV5-1 and TRBJ2-3, the full variable domain reads KAGVTQTPRYLIKTRGQQVTLSCSPISGHRSVSWYQQTPGQGLQFLFEYFSETQRNKGNFPGRFSGRQFSNSRSEMNVSTLELGDSALYLCASSFDRDSSTDTQYFGPGTRLTVL.

The chain links TRBV30 to TRBJ1-6; 7 nucleotides align to TRBD1. The germline V gene has CDR1 GTSNPN and CDR2 SVGIG (reference sequence). The CDR3 loop spans 15 amino acids. V was clipped by 4 bases and J by 7 bases; unmatched bases: 10. DNA for the CDR3: TGTGCCTGGACCCCCCTGAGACAGGGCAATTCACCCCTCCACTTT. This translates into CAWTPLRQGNSPLHF.

V and J are TRBV2 and TRBJ2-3; TRBD1 agrees at 10 bases. The CDR3 runs to 15 residues. V lost 6 bases to trimming and J lost 3 bases; unmatched junction nucleotides: 6. CDR1 is SNHLY and CDR2 is FYNNEI in the germline V gene. The CDR3 DNA is TGTGCCAGCAGCGGGGACAGGGGTATAACAGATACGCAGTATTTT. This codes for CASSGDRGITDTQYF.

V and J are TRBV5-1 and TRBJ2-1; weak D call: TRBD2 (5 bases). Germline lookup yields CDR1 SGHRS and CDR2 YFSETQ. This CDR3 contains 14 residues. V shed 1 base and J shed 6 bases, with 11 bases lying between them. This CDR3 is CASSLSGLVNEQFF. CDR3 sequence (DNA): TGCGCCAGCAGCTTGAGCGGATTAGTCAATGAGCAGTTCTTC. The full variable domain, completed using reference TRBV5-1 and TRBJ2-1, is KAGVTQTPRYLIKTRGQQVTLSCSPISGHRSVSWYQQTPGQGLQFLFEYFSETQRNKGNFPGRFSGRQFSNSRSEMNVSTLELGDSALYLCASSLSGLVNEQFFGPGTRLTVL.

This sequence joins TRBV7-8 and TRBJ2-7; 7 bases are a match to TRBD1. Trimming at V came to 5 bases and at J to 4 bases, leaving 8 bases not matched to a gene. Germline V gives CDR1 SGHVS, CDR2 FQNEAQ. This CDR3 is 14 amino acids long. CDR3 in amino acids: CASSRTGVAYEQYF. Written as DNA, the CDR3 is TGTGCCAGCAGCAGAACAGGGGTCGCGTACGAGCAGTACTTC.

The chain recombines TRBV5-4 with TRBJ2-3; weak D call: TRBD1 (5 bases). This CDR3 comprises 15 residues. V shed 3 bases and J shed 1 base, with 12 bases lying between them. Germline CDR1 is SGHNT and CDR2 is YYREEE (reference sequence). Written as DNA, the CDR3 is TGTGCCAGCAGCTCCCTCAGGGATGGCACAGATACGCAGTATTTT. Encoded protein: CASSSLRDGTDTQYF.

About this clone: At one end, the junction sequence differs from germline, possibly due to a read error. This chain connects TRBV28 to TRBJ2-2; D is possibly TRBD2 (6 bases). The CDR3 totals 14 residues. The V gene's germline CDR1 is MDHEN and CDR2 SYDVKM. CDR3 amino acids: CVSRRGGDTGELFF. The CDR3, as DNA: TGTGTCAGCAGGCGGGGAGGAGACACCGGGGAGCTGTTTTTT. The full variable domain, its missing parts supplied by reference TRBV28 and TRBJ2-2, is DVKVTQSSRYLVKRTGEKVFLECVQDMDHENMFWYRQDPGLGLRLIYFSYDVKMKEKGDIPEGYSVSREKKERFSLILESASTNQTSMYLCVSRRGGDTGELFFGEGSRLTVL.

This clone was detected only a few times. V is TRBV30 and J is TRBJ1-6, with 8 nucleotides matching TRBD1. CDR1 and CDR2 (germline): GTSNPN, SVGIG (reference sequence). CDR3 length: 16 residues. Unmatched junction bases numbered 10, after V lost 2 bases and J lost 7 bases. DNA of the CDR3: TGTGCCTGGAGTTCGGGGCAGGGGGCAGAGAATTCACCCCTCCACTTT. This translates into CAWSSGQGAENSPLHF.

This chain connects TRBV6-5 to TRBJ2-7; 7 nucleotides agree with TRBD1. From germline, CDR1 is MNHEY and CDR2 SVGAGI. Losses at the gene ends were 2 bases for V and 3 bases for J; bases not matched to a gene: 7. The CDR3 runs 15 residues. The CDR3 nucleotides read TGTGCCAGCAGTTACAAGGGACAGTCTTTCTACGAGCAGTACTTC. Encoded protein: CASSYKGQSFYEQYF.

The V and J genes are TRBV19 and TRBJ2-7, with 8 positions matching TRBD1. There are 14 residues in the CDR3. V shed 4 bases, J shed 2 bases, and the junction held 4 bases outside the gene matches. In germline, CDR1 is LNHDA, CDR2 SQIVND (reference sequence). The CDR3 region has the DNA TGTGCCAGTAGTACACTGACAGGGGCCTACGAGCAGTACTTC. This sequence encodes CASSTLTGAYEQYF.